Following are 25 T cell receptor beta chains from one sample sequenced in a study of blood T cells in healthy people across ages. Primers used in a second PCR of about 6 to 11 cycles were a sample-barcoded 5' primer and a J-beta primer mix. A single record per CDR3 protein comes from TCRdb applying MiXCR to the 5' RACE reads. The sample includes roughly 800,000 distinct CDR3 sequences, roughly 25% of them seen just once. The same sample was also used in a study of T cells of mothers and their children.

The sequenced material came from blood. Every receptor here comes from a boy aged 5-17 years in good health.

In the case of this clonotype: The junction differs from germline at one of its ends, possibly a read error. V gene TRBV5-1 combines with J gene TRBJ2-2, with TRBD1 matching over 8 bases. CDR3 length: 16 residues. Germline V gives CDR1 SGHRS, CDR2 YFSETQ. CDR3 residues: CASGLAAGGYTGELFF. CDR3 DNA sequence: TGCGCCAGCGGCTTGGCGGCAGGGGGCTACACCGGGGAGCTGTTTTTT.

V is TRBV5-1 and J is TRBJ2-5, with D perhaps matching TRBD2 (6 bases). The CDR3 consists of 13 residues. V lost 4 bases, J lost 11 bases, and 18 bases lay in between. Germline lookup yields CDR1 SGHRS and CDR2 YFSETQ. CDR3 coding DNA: TGCGCCAGCAGCCCCCCGGGGGAGTCACGGCAGTACTTC. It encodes CASSPPGESRQYF.

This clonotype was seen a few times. The CDR3: CASSRLAGRNEQYF. In DNA form, the CDR3 reads TGTGCCAGCAGCCGCCTAGCGGGACGGAACGAGCAGTACTTC. This sequence joins TRBV7-2 and TRBJ2-7; 9 bases are a match to TRBD2. The CDR3 runs 14 residues. The germline V gene encodes CDR1 SGHTA and CDR2 FQGNSA. V lost 5 bases to trimming and J lost 5 bases; unmatched junction nucleotides: 7.

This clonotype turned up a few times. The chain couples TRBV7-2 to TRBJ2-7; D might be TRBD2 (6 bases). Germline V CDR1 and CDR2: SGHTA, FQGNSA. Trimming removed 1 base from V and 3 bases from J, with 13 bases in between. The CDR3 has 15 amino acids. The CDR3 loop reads CASSLGPSAYYEQYF. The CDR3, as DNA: TGTGCCAGCAGCTTAGGCCCTAGCGCATACTACGAGCAGTACTTC.

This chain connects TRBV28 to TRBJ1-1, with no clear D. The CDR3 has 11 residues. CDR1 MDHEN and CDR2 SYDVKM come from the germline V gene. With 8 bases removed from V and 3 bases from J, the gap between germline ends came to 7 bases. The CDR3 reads CASLGDTEAFF. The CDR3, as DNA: TGTGCCAGCCTCGGGGACACTGAAGCTTTCTTT. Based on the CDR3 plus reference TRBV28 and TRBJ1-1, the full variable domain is DVKVTQSSRYLVKRTGEKVFLECVQDMDHENMFWYRQDPGLGLRLIYFSYDVKMKEKGDIPEGYSVSREKKERFSLILESASTNQTSMYLCASLGDTEAFFGQGTRLTVV.

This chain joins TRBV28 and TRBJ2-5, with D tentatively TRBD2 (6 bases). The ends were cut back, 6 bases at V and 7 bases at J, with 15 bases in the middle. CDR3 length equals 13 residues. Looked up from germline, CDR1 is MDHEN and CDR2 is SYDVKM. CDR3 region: CASSALEEGTQYF. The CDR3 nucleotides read TGTGCCAGCAGCGCCCTGGAGGAGGGGACCCAGTACTTC.

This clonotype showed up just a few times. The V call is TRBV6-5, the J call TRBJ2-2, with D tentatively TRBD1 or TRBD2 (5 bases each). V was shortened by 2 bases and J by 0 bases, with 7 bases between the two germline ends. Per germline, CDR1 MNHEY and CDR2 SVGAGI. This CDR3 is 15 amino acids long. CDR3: CASSYRGPNTGELFF. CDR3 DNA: TGTGCCAGCAGTTACAGGGGACCGAACACCGGGGAGCTGTTTTTT.

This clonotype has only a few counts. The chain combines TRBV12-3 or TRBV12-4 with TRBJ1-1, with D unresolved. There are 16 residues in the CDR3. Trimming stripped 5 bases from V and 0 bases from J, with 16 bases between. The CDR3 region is CASSPTGRSLNTEAFF. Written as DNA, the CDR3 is TGTGCCAGCAGTCCTACGGGCAGGTCCTTGAACACTGAAGCTTTCTTT.

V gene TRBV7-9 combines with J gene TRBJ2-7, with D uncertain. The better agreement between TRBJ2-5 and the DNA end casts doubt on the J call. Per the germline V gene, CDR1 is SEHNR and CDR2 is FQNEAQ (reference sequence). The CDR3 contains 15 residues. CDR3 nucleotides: TGTGCCAGCAGCTGGATGGACCCCCCCTTGGAGACCCAGTACTTC. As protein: CASSWMDPPLETQYF.

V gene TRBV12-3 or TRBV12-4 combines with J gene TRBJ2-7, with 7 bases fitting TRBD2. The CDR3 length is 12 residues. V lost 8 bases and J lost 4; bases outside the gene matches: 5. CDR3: CASAQREYEQYF. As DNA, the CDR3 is TGTGCCAGCGCCCAGCGGGAATACGAGCAGTACTTC.

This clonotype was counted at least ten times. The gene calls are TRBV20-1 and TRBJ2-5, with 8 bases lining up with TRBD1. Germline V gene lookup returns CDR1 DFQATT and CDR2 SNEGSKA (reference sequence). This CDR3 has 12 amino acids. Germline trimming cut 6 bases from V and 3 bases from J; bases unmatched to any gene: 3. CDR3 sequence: CSAPGQEETQYF. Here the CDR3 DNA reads TGCAGTGCCCCGGGACAGGAAGAGACCCAGTACTTC.

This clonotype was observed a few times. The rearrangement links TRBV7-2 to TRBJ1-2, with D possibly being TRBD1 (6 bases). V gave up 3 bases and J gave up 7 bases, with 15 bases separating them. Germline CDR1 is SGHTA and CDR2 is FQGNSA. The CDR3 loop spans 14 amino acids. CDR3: CASSFSSQGAGYTF. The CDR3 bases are TGTGCCAGCAGCTTTTCCTCACAGGGTGCTGGCTACACCTTC.

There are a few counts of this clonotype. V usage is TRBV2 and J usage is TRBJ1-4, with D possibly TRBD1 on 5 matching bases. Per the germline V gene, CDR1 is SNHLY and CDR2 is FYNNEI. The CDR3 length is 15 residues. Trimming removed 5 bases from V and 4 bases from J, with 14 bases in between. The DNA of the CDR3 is TGTGCCAGCAGTTTGTCCGGGACGGATAATGAAAAACTGTTTTTT. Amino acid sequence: CASSLSGTDNEKLFF.

As DNA, the CDR3 is TGTGCCAGCAGGACCAATAGCGGGAAAGAGACCCAGTACTTC. This codes for CASRTNSGKETQYF. The J gene is TRBJ2-5, the V gene TRBV7-2, with 8 bases that match TRBD2. There are 14 residues in the CDR3. V gave up 6 bases and J gave up 3 bases; unmatched junction bases: 6. CDR1 and CDR2 (germline): SGHTA, FQGNSA. Full variable domain (remainder filled in from reference TRBV7-2 and TRBJ2-5): GAGVSQSPSNKVTEKGKDVELRCDPISGHTALYWYRQSLGQGLEFLIYFQGNSAPDKSGLPSDRFSAERTGGSVSTLTIQRTQQEDSAVYLCASRTNSGKETQYFGPGTRLLVL.

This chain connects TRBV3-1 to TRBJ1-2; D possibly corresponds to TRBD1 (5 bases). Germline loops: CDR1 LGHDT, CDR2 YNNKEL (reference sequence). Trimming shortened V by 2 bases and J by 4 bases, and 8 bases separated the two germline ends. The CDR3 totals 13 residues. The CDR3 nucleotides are TGTGCCAGCAGCCAAAGAGACAGCTATGGCTACACCTTC. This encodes CASSQRDSYGYTF.

This CDR3 is CSALAGSSYEQYF. Here the CDR3 DNA reads TGCAGTGCTCTTGCAGGAAGCTCCTACGAGCAGTACTTC. The chain is built from TRBV20-1 and TRBJ2-7; no clear D gene. The V end lost 5 bases, the J end lost 0 bases, and 11 bases lay between the germline ends. Germline V CDR1 and CDR2: DFQATT, SNEGSKA (reference sequence). This CDR3 comprises 13 residues.

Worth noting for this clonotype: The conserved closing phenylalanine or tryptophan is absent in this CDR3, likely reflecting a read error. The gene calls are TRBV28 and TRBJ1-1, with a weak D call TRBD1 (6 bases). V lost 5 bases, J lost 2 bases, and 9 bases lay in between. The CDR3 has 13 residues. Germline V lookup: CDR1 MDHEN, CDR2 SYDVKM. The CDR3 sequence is CASSPQGNTEAFL. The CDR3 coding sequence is TGTGCCAGCAGTCCACAGGGAAACACTGAAGCTTTCCTT.

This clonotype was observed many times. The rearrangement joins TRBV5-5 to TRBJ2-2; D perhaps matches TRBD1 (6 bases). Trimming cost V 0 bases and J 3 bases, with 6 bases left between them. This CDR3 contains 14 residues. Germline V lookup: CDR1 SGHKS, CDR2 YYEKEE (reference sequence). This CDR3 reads CASSLEGDTGELFF. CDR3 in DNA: TGTGCCAGCAGCTTGGAGGGGGACACCGGGGAGCTGTTTTTT.

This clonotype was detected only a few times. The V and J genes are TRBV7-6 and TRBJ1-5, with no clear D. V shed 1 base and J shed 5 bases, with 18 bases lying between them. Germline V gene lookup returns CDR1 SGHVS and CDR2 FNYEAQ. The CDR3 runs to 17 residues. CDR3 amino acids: CASSLGPGHLEDQPQHF. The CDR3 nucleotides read TGTGCCAGCAGCTTAGGCCCCGGCCACCTAGAGGATCAGCCCCAGCATTTT. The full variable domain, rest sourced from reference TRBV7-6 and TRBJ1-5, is GAGVSQSPRYKVTKRGQDVALRCDPISGHVSLYWYRQALGQGPEFLTYFNYEAQQDKSGLPNDRFSAERPEGSISTLTIQRTEQRDSAMYRCASSLGPGHLEDQPQHFGDGTRLSIL.

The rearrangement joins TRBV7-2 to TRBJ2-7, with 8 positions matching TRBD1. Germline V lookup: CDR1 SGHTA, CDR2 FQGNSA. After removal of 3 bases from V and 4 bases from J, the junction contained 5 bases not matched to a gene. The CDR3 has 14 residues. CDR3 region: CASSLRTGRYEQYF. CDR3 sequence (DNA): TGTGCCAGCAGCTTGCGGACAGGGCGGTACGAGCAGTACTTC. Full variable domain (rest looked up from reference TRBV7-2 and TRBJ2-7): GAGVSQSPSNKVTEKGKDVELRCDPISGHTALYWYRQSLGQGLEFLIYFQGNSAPDKSGLPSDRFSAERTGGSVSTLTIQRTQQEDSAVYLCASSLRTGRYEQYFGPGTRLTVT.

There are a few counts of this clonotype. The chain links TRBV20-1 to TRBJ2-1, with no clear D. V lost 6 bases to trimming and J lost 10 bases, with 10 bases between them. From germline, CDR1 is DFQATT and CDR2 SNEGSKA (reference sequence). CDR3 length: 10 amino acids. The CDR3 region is CSASGWEQFF. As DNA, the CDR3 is TGCAGTGCCTCGGGTTGGGAGCAGTTCTTC.

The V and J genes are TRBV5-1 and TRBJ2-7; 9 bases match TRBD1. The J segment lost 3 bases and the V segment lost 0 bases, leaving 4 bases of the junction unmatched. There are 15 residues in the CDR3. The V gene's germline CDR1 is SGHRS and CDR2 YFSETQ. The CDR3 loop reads CASSLEVTGGYEQYF. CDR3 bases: TGCGCCAGCAGCTTGGAGGTGACAGGGGGCTACGAGCAGTACTTC.

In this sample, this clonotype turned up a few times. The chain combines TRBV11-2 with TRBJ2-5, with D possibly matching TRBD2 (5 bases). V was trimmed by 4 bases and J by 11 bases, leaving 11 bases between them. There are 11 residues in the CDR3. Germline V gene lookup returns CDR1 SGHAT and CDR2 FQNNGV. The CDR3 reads CASSSGLRQYF. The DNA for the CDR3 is TGTGCCAGCAGCTCTGGACTCAGGCAGTACTTC.

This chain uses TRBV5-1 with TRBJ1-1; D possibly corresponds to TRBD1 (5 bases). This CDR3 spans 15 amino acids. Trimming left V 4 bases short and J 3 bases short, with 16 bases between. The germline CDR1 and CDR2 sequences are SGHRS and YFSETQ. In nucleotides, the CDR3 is TGCGCCAGCAGCGTGGCGGGGCGGGTGGACACTGAAGCTTTCTTT. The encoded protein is CASSVAGRVDTEAFF.

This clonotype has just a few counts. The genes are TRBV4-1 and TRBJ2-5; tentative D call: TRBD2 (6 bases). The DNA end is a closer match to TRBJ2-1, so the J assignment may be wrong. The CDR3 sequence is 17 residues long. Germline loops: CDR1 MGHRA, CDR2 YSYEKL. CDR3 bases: TGCGCCAGCAGCCAAGTCCTAGCGACCGGGGTAGGCAATGAGCAGTTCTTC. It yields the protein CASSQVLATGVGNEQFF.